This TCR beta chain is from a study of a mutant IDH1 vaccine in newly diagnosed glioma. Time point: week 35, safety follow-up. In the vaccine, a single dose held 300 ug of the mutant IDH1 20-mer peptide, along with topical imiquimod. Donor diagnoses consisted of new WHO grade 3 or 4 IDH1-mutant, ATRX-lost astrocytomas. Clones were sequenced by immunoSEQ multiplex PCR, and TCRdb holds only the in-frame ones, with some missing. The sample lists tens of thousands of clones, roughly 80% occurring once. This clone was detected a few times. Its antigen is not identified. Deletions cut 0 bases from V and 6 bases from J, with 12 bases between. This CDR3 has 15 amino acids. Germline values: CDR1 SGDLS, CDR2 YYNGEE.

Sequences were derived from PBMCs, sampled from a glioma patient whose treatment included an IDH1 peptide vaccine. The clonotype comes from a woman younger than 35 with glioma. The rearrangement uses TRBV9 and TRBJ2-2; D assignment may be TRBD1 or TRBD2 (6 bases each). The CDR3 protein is CASSVGGAHSGELFF. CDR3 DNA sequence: TGTGCCAGCAGCGTAGGGGGGGCGCATTCCGGGGAGCTGTTTTTT.